This TCR beta chain was recovered during a study of identical twins. Study-wide points: Those out-of-frame alpha sequences shared by twins showed an excess of low generation probability.

This clonotype was counted a few times. What it recognizes is unknown. TCRdb processed the 5' RACE reads anew with MiXCR; each CDR3 protein has one entry. The sample holds around 1.7 million distinct CDR3 sequences, 32% seen once. The V end lost 1 base, the J end lost 2 bases, and 18 bases lay between the germline ends. Germline values: CDR1 DFQATT, CDR2 SNEGSKA (reference sequence). The CDR3 runs 17 residues. The chain employs TRBV20-1 and TRBJ2-1, with a possible D match to TRBD1 (7 bases). This receptor was taken from a newborn girl in good health. Sequenced input: cord blood. DNA for the CDR3: TGCAGTGCTAGAGTGATGCGCAGGGGGGAGGCCTACAATGAGCAGTTCTTC. Protein product: CSARVMRRGEAYNEQFF.